This is a list of T cell receptor beta chains from one sample in a study of blood T cell repertoires in COVID-19. Some clones are missing from TCRdb's copy, which holds only in-frame ones; the method was immunoSEQ multiplex PCR. The sample records around 230,000 clones, 83% being singletons. The sample taken for sequencing was peripheral blood. Receptors were obtained from a woman in her 70s with active or convalescent COVID-19. Both conserved end residues are part of each CDR3. A D gene is named only where the DNA matches it firmly. For some rows the clone size is stated as once, few or many, or as a class when expanded; others skip it.

V: TRBV5-1; size: NA; D: TRBD1; J: TRBJ2-7; CDR3: CASSNGQGYEQYF; DNA: TGCGCCAGCAGCAACGGACAGGGTTACGAGCAGTACTTC
V: TRBV28; size: few; D: TRBD1; J: TRBJ1-1; CDR3: CASSLPTGGNTEAFF; DNA: TGTGCCAGCAGTTTACCTACAGGGGGTAACACTGAAGCTTTCTTT
V: TRBV30; size: NA; D: NA; J: TRBJ1-6; CDR3: CAWSRNRDSPLHF; DNA: TGTGCCTGGAGCCGGAATCGGGATTCACCCCTCCACTTT
V: TRBV30; size: NA; D: TRBD2; J: TRBJ2-1; CDR3: CAWSGRSSGEKSSYNEQFF; DNA: TGTGCCTGGAGCGGCCGGTCTAGCGGGGAGAAAAGCTCCTACAATGAGCAGTTCTTC
V: TRBV19; size: NA; D: NA; J: TRBJ1-1; CDR3: CASNPTGLPEAFF; DNA: TGTGCCAGTAATCCTACGGGACTCCCGGAAGCTTTCTTT
V: TRBV6-6; size: NA; D: NA; J: TRBJ1-5; CDR3: CASSSVNSNQPQHF; DNA: TGTGCCAGCAGTTCGGTGAATAGCAATCAGCCCCAGCATTTT
V: TRBV19; size: NA; D: NA; J: TRBJ1-1; CDR3: CASSINLLGVGTEAFF; DNA: TGTGCCAGTAGTATAAACCTTCTCGGGGTTGGCACTGAAGCTTTCTTT
V: TRBV6-1; size: NA; D: NA; J: TRBJ1-3; CDR3: CASSESDSSGNTIYF; DNA: TGTGCCAGCAGTGAGTCGGACAGCTCTGGAAACACCATATATTTT
V: TRBV7-2; size: NA; D: TRBD2; J: TRBJ2-3; CDR3: CASSLGSGGGTDTQYF; DNA: TGTGCCAGCAGCTTAGGTAGCGGGGGTGGCACAGATACGCAGTATTTT
V: TRBV7-9; size: NA; D: NA; J: TRBJ1-1; CDR3: CASSPRPQTNTEAFF; DNA: TGTGCCAGCAGCCCCCGCCCCCAGACTAACACTGAAGCTTTCTTT
V: TRBV5-1; size: NA; D: TRBD1; J: TRBJ1-6; CDR3: CASSTYRGDSPLHF; DNA: TGCGCCAGCAGCACCTACAGGGGTGATTCACCCCTCCACTTT
V: TRBV5-6; size: once; D: TRBD2; J: TRBJ2-7; CDR3: CASSGLAGGYEQYF; DNA: TGTGCCAGCAGCGGACTAGCGGGGGGCTACGAGCAGTACTTC
V: TRBV28; size: few; D: NA; J: TRBJ1-3; CDR3: CASSLGGDGNTIYF; DNA: TGTGCCAGCAGTTTAGGAGGGGACGGAAACACCATATATTTT
V: TRBV24-1; size: NA; D: TRBD2; J: TRBJ2-1; CDR3: CATSMPGGHNEQFF; DNA: TGTGCCACCAGTATGCCGGGAGGTCACAATGAGCAGTTCTTC
V: TRBV7-8; size: NA; D: NA; J: TRBJ1-1; CDR3: CASSLEELGTEAFF; DNA: TGTGCCAGCAGCTTAGAGGAACTAGGAACTGAAGCTTTCTTT
V: TRBV6-5; size: NA; D: NA; J: TRBJ1-6; CDR3: CASSYNRRFNSPLHF; DNA: TGTGCCAGCAGTTATAACAGGCGTTTTAATTCACCCCTCCACTTT
V: TRBV4-2; size: NA; D: TRBD1; J: TRBJ1-2; CDR3: CASSQDRRDRGVANYGYTF; DNA: TGTGCCAGCAGCCAAGATCGGCGGGACAGGGGGGTAGCTAACTATGGCTACACCTTC
V: TRBV6-6; size: few; D: NA; J: TRBJ1-1; CDR3: CASKGEYTEAFF; DNA: TGTGCCAGCAAGGGGGAGTACACTGAAGCTTTCTTT
V: TRBV10-3; size: NA; D: NA; J: TRBJ1-2; CDR3: CAIKGAGDHGYTF; DNA: TGTGCCATAAAAGGGGCAGGAGATCATGGCTACACCTTC
V: TRBV4-1; size: NA; D: TRBD1; J: TRBJ1-1; CDR3: CASSQPRGPGGSEAFF; DNA: TGCGCCAGCAGCCAACCCAGGGGGCCAGGGGGATCTGAAGCTTTCTTT
V: TRBV5-1; size: NA; D: NA; J: TRBJ1-5; CDR3: CASSIDSGGQPQHF; DNA: TGCGCCAGCAGCATCGACAGCGGGGGACAGCCCCAGCATTTT
V: TRBV28; size: NA; D: TRBD1; J: TRBJ1-5; CDR3: CASSIFQGDGQPQHF; DNA: TGTGCCAGCAGTATATTCCAGGGGGATGGTCAGCCCCAGCATTTT
V: TRBV7-9; size: once; D: NA; J: TRBJ2-2; CDR3: CASSPVSAGELFF; DNA: TGTGCCAGCAGCCCAGTAAGCGCCGGGGAGCTGTTTTTT
V: TRBV7-9; size: NA; D: NA; J: TRBJ1-4; CDR3: CASSLAQGIATNEKLFF; DNA: TGTGCCAGCAGCTTAGCCCAGGGAATTGCAACTAATGAAAAACTGTTTTTT
V: TRBV28; size: NA; D: NA; J: TRBJ2-3; CDR3: CASSDQGGTQYF; DNA: TGTGCCAGCAGCGATCAGGGGGGTACGCAGTATTTT
V: TRBV5-1; size: NA; D: TRBD1; J: TRBJ2-5; CDR3: CASSGTARETQYF; DNA: TGCGCCAGCAGTGGGACAGCCCGGGAGACCCAGTACTTC
V: TRBV5-1; size: NA; D: TRBD2; J: TRBJ2-2; CDR3: CASSPGLAGLNTGELFF; DNA: TGCGCCAGCAGCCCCGGACTAGCGGGGTTGAACACCGGGGAGCTGTTTTTT
V: TRBV30; size: NA; D: NA; J: TRBJ1-4; CDR3: CAWNPTRRGEKLFF; DNA: TGTGCCTGGAATCCAACCCGGCGCGGGGAAAAACTGTTTTTT
V: TRBV7-9; size: NA; D: NA; J: TRBJ1-2; CDR3: CASSSDSENGGYTF; DNA: TGTGCCAGCAGCTCCGACTCAGAGAACGGTGGCTACACCTTC
V: TRBV3-1/TRBV3-2; size: NA; D: NA; J: TRBJ2-3; CDR3: CASSQDASTDTQYF; DNA: TGTGCCAGCAGCCAAGATGCGAGCACAGATACGCAGTATTTT
V: TRBV27; size: NA; D: TRBD1; J: TRBJ1-2; CDR3: CASSTSFRDSYGYTF; DNA: TGTGCCAGCAGCACATCCTTCCGGGACAGCTATGGCTACACCTTC
V: TRBV5-1; size: NA; D: TRBD1; J: TRBJ1-3; CDR3: CASSFGTGDGNTIYF; DNA: TGCGCCAGCAGCTTCGGGACAGGGGATGGAAACACCATATATTTT
V: TRBV5-1; size: NA; D: TRBD2; J: TRBJ2-7; CDR3: CASSLANLAGREQYF; DNA: TGCGCCAGCAGCTTGGCCAACCTAGCGGGACGCGAGCAGTACTTC
V: TRBV15; size: NA; D: NA; J: TRBJ2-7; CDR3: CATSRSPGGPYEQYF; DNA: TGTGCCACCAGCAGATCCCCCGGGGGTCCGTACGAGCAGTACTTC
V: TRBV12-3/TRBV12-4; size: once; D: NA; J: TRBJ1-4; CDR3: CASSFGREKLFF; DNA: TGTGCCAGCAGTTTCGGGAGAGAAAAACTGTTTTTT